A selection of T cell receptor beta chains follows, all from one sample in a study of blood T cells in healthy people across ages. TCRdb re-derived calls from the 5' RACE reads in MiXCR, one entry per CDR3 protein. The data contain fewer than 1,000,000 distinct CDR3 sequences, 40% to 50% of them singletons. The source material was blood. Receptor source: a man between 60 and 75 years old in good health. Both conserved end residues are part of each CDR3. D genes are given only for firm matches. A row's size may be missing; if present it is once, few, many or a size class.

j_gene | v_gene | abundance | d_gene | CDR3nt | CDR3aa
TRBJ2-1 | TRBV18 | . | . | TGTGCCAGCTCAGGTAACGCTAGAAATGAGCAGTTCTTC | CASSGNARNEQFF
TRBJ2-5 | TRBV10-1 | . | TRBD2 | TGCGCCAGCAGTGACCCGACTAGCGGGTATGAGCAGTACTTC | CASSDPTSGYEQYF
TRBJ2-7 | TRBV7-9 | . | . | TGTGCCAGCAGCCTTAGGGCCGGCAACTACAATGAGCAGTACTTC | CASSLRAGNYNEQYF
TRBJ2-1 | TRBV28 | . | . | TGTGCCAGCACGACATTAGGTACTGGTGAGCAGTTCTTC | CASTTLGTGEQFF
TRBJ2-5 | TRBV14 | . | . | TGTGCCAGCAGCCCCGGGACTCGAGTACGGAATGAGCAGTACTTC | CASSPGTRVRNEQYF
TRBJ2-4 | TRBV6-1 | . | TRBD1 | TGTGCCAGCAGTGAAGAACAGGGGGTGTACATTCAGTACTTC | CASSEEQGVYIQYF
TRBJ2-5 | TRBV6-2/TRBV6-3 | . | TRBD2 | TGTGCCAGCAGTTACGGGGGAAAGCGGGGGACGACCCAGTACTTC | CASSYGGKRGTTQYF
TRBJ2-7 | TRBV7-2 | . | . | TGTGCCAGCAGCGGTGGGTTCCACGAGCAGTACTTC | CASSGGFHEQYF
TRBJ2-1 | TRBV5-1 | . | . | TGCGCCAGCAGCGAAGAGGGTCAAGAGTTCTTC | CASSEEGQEFF
TRBJ2-3 | TRBV7-2 | . | . | TGTGCCAGCAGCCTCAGGGAATTATTCGCAGATACGCAGTATTTT | CASSLRELFADTQYF
TRBJ2-7 | TRBV5-1 | many | . | TGCGCCAGCAGCTTGGCGGGATCCACTTACGAGCAGTACTTC | CASSLAGSTYEQYF
TRBJ1-1 | TRBV6-2/TRBV6-3 | . | TRBD1 | TGTGCCAGCAGTCGATTAGGGGGCGCTGCTGAAGCTTTCTTT | CASSRLGGAAEAFF
TRBJ2-3 | TRBV4-3 | . | . | TGCGCCAGCAGCCAAGGTTCACGGGGCCTCACAGATACGCAGTATTTT | CASSQGSRGLTDTQYF
TRBJ2-6 | TRBV19 | . | . | TGTGCCAGTAGTATGCAGGGGCTCCCTTACTCTGGGGCCAACGTCCTGACTTTC | CASSMQGLPYSGANVLTF
TRBJ1-2 | TRBV12-3/TRBV12-4 | . | TRBD1 | TGTGCCAGCAAACAGACAGGGGGCGTTCGGTATGGCTACACCTTC | CASKQTGGVRYGYTF
TRBJ2-3 | TRBV4-1 | . | . | TGCGCCGGCAGCCAAGATCCAGCAGGGGCCGGCACAGATACGCAGTATTTT | CAGSQDPAGAGTDTQYF
TRBJ2-7 | TRBV12-3/TRBV12-4 | . | TRBD2 | TGTGCCAGCAAATTAGCGGGGGCCAACGAGCAGTACTTC | CASKLAGANEQYF
TRBJ2-5 | TRBV7-2 | . | . | TGTGCCAGCAGCTCCCCCTCCGGGCTCCAAGAGACCCAGTACTTC | CASSSPSGLQETQYF
TRBJ2-4 | TRBV5-6 | few | TRBD1 | TGTGCCAGCAGCCGGGGACAGGGAAGGATTCAGTACTTC | CASSRGQGRIQYF
TRBJ2-3 | TRBV28 | . | . | TGTGCCAGCAGGCCACCCACAGGCACAGATACGCAGTATTTT | CASRPPTGTDTQYF
TRBJ2-5 | TRBV5-1 | few | . | TGCGCCAGCAGTCCCGGGGGACCGATAAAAGAGACCCAGTACTTC | CASSPGGPIKETQYF
TRBJ2-5 | TRBV27 | few | TRBD1 | TGTGCCAGCAGTTTATCGTTGCCAGGGGGTTGGGAGACCCAGTACTTC | CASSLSLPGGWETQYF
TRBJ2-7 | TRBV27 | . | . | TGTGCCAGCAGTCACGGACGTAACTACGAGCAGTACTTC | CASSHGRNYEQYF
TRBJ1-1 | TRBV12-3/TRBV12-4 | . | . | TGTGCCAACAGCCCCACGATGGGCACTGAAGCTTTCTTT | CANSPTMGTEAFF
TRBJ2-5 | TRBV28 | few | TRBD1 | TGTGCCAGCAGTTTATTTTCGACAGGGACCCAAGAGACCCAGTACTTC | CASSLFSTGTQETQYF
TRBJ2-7 | TRBV27 | . | TRBD2 | TGTGCCAGCAGTTTATACGGGGGGGCCTCCTACGAGCAGTACTTC | CASSLYGGASYEQYF
TRBJ1-6 | TRBV4-2 | . | . | TGTGCCAGCAGCCAAGGCGGGGGGCCGAGTTCACCCCTCCACTTT | CASSQGGGPSSPLHF
TRBJ2-3 | TRBV4-3 | . | . | TGCGCCAGCAGCCAAGATCTCACGGGAAGCACAGATACGCAGTATTTT | CASSQDLTGSTDTQYF
TRBJ2-5 | TRBV6-5 | many | TRBD2 | TGTGCCAGCAGCACCGGGACTAGCGGAAAAGAGACCCAGTACTTC | CASSTGTSGKETQYF
TRBJ2-3 | TRBV24-1 | . | . | TGTGCCACCAGTGGGTCCCGGGGGGCAGGGGGGGCGGATGCGCAGTATTTT | CATSGSRGAGGADAQYF
TRBJ1-6 | TRBV3-1 | . | . | TGTGCCAGCAGCCAAGTTAGTTGGTTTGGGCAGCCATCCCTAGATAATTCACCCCTCCACTTT | CASSQVSWFGQPSLDNSPLHF
TRBJ2-5 | TRBV7-2 | . | TRBD2 | TGTGCCAGCAGCTTCCCACAGCGGGGGGCTGGGGAGACCCAGTACTTC | CASSFPQRGAGETQYF
TRBJ2-2 | TRBV5-1 | . | . | TGCGCCAGCAGACAGTGCACCGCCGGGGAGCTGTTTTTT | CASRQCTAGELFF
TRBJ2-7 | TRBV6-2/TRBV6-3 | few | . | TGTGCCAGCACCACGGGCTTCTACGAGCAGTACTTC | CASTTGFYEQYF
TRBJ2-3 | TRBV7-2 | once | . | TGTGCCAGCAGTTCGGGACGACCCACAGATACGCGGTATTTT | CASSSGRPTDTRYF
TRBJ2-4 | TRBV20-1 | . | TRBD2 | TGCAGTGCTATAGGACTAGCGGGGGGCAAGGACAAAAACATTCAGTACTTC | CSAIGLAGGKDKNIQYF
TRBJ2-3 | TRBV6-2/TRBV6-3 | few | . | TGTGCCAGCCACCGGGACGGTAGCACAGATACGCAGTATTTT | CASHRDGSTDTQYF
TRBJ2-7 | TRBV6-5 | . | . | TGTGCCAGCAGGCCTCTAGCGTCCTCCTACAATGAGCAGTACTTC | CASRPLASSYNEQYF
TRBJ2-1 | TRBV29-1 | once | . | TGCAGCATACCCCGTCCCCCTTACAATGAGCAGTTCTTC | CSIPRPPYNEQFF
TRBJ1-5 | TRBV7-8 | . | . | TGTGCCAGCAGCTTAGGGGGGAGGGGGAGCAATCAGCCCCAGCATTTT | CASSLGGRGSNQPQHF
TRBJ2-5 | TRBV6-2/TRBV6-3 | . | . | TGTGCCAGCAGTTACCGGGGGGCATTCGGTAATGAGCAGTACTTC | CASSYRGAFGNEQYF
TRBJ2-7 | TRBV5-1 | . | . | . | CASTQNSGPAYEQYF
TRBJ2-3 | TRBV11-2 | . | TRBD2 | TGTGCCAGCAGCTTAGAAGGACTAGACACAGATACGCAGTATTTT | CASSLEGLDTDTQYF
TRBJ2-7 | TRBV5-1 | many | . | TGCGCCAGCAGCCCCGGGACGCACAACTCCTACGAGCAGTACTTC | CASSPGTHNSYEQYF
TRBJ2-3 | TRBV7-9 | many | . | TGTGCCAGCAGCTCGTCCTCACGGCGAGATACGCAGTATTTT | CASSSSSRRDTQYF
TRBJ2-5 | TRBV6-1 | few | . | TGTGCCAGCTCGGGCCTCGTGGCAGAGACCCAGTACTTC | CASSGLVAETQYF
TRBJ2-3 | TRBV10-3 | . | . | TGTGCCATCAGGGCAGAATCGTCCACAGATACGCAGTATTTT | CAIRAESSTDTQYF
TRBJ2-5 | TRBV12-3/TRBV12-4 | many | TRBD2 | TGTGCCAGCAGTTTAATCACTAGCGGGAAAGAGACCCAGTACTTC | CASSLITSGKETQYF
TRBJ2-7 | TRBV5-1 | few | . | TGCGCCGGCCCCCCGCAGCGATCCTCCTACGAGCAGTACTTC | CAGPPQRSSYEQYF
TRBJ2-3 | TRBV7-9 | once | TRBD2 | TGTGCCAGCAGCTCGGGCCCGGGCGGGGGAAGCACAGATACGCAGTATTTT | CASSSGPGGGSTDTQYF
TRBJ2-1 | TRBV6-6 | . | TRBD2 | TGTGCCAGCAGTTACTCGATAGGACTAGCTAACAATGAGCAGTTCTTC | CASSYSIGLANNEQFF